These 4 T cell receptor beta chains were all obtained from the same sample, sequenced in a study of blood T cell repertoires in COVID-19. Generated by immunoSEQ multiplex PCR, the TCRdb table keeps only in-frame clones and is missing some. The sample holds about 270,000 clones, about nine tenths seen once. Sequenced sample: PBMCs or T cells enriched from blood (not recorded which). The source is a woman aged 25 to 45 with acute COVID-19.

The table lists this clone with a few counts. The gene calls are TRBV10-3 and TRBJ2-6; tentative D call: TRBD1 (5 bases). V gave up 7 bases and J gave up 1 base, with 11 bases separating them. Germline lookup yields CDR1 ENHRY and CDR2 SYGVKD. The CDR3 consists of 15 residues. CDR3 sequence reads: CAIKKSGSGANVLTF. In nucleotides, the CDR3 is TGTGCCATCAAGAAATCAGGGTCTGGGGCCAACGTCCTGACTTTC.

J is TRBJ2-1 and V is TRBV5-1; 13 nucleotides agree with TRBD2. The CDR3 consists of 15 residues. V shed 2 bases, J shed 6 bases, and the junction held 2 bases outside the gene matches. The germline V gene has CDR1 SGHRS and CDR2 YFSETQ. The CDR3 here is CASSLRTSGGNEQFF. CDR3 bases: TGCGCCAGCAGCTTAAGGACTAGCGGGGGCAATGAGCAGTTCTTC.

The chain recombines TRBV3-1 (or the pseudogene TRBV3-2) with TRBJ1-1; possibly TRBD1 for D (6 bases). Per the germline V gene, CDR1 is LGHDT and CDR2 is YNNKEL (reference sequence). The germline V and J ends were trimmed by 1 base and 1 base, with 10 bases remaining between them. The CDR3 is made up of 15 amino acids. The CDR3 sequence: CASSQAQGTNTEAFF. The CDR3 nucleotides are TGTGCCAGCAGCCAAGCGCAGGGGACGAACACTGAAGCTTTCTTT.

CDR3 sequence reads: CARMTAGTEAFF. For the CDR3, the DNA is TGTGCCAGGATGACAGCCGGCACTGAAGCTTTCTTT. This chain links TRBV5-3 with TRBJ1-1; possibly TRBD1 for D (5 bases). TRBV5-3 is annotated as an ORF whose role is uncertain. The CDR3 consists of 12 residues. V lost 8 bases to trimming and J lost 4 bases, with 12 bases between them.